These T cell receptor beta chains were read from a single sample in a study of regulatory T cells in long-lasting Graves disease. TCRdb recomputed calls from the multiplex PCR reads with MiXCR, one row per CDR3 protein. The sample holds about 420,000 distinct CDR3 sequences; about 17% are singletons and the top ten take about 23%. This sample also belongs to another study, concerning T cells in Graves' hyperthyroidism and ophthalmopathy.

The source was peripheral blood mononuclear cells (PBMCs), collected at new diagnosis, from a patient treated with antithyroid drugs. All receptors derive from a woman aged 18-29 years with Graves disease. Both conserved end residues are part of each CDR3.

V gene,J gene,CDR3 protein
TRBV7-3,TRBJ2-3,CASSPNTRTDTQYF
TRBV28,TRBJ1-2,CASRPPEGTAKANYGYTF
TRBV2,TRBJ2-1,CASLRETYNEQFF
TRBV6-5,TRBJ1-5,CASSYLGTQHF
TRBV5-6,-,CASSPDAGTQYF
TRBV12-3/TRBV12-4,TRBJ2-5,CASSFLGVQETQYF
TRBV2,TRBJ2-1,CASNSGRDNEQFF
TRBV2,TRBJ2-2,CASSGTSGRAGELFF
TRBV28,TRBJ2-5,CASSLYRQETQYF
TRBV20-1,TRBJ2-3,CSAIRRDSTTDTQYF
TRBV6-1,TRBJ1-6,CASTPLGRVNSPLHF
TRBV20-1,TRBJ2-1,CSALGLAGAWFF
TRBV30,TRBJ2-2,CAWSVLGTGDTGELFF
TRBV28,TRBJ2-2,CASLKREGRTGELFF
TRBV13,TRBJ2-3,CASSNRDTYSDTQYF
TRBV7-9,TRBJ1-3,CASSPRTGTGNTIYF
TRBV7-2,TRBJ2-1,CASSLVPAPTGGEQFF
TRBV5-1,TRBJ2-7,CASSLDTGGPYEQYF
TRBV11-2,TRBJ2-3,CASSPGDRNTDTQYF
TRBV5-6,TRBJ1-1,CASRRGFGVTEAFF
TRBV6-1,TRBJ1-2,CASRPGTSYTF
TRBV6-9,TRBJ2-5,CASSFQRDFQETQYF
TRBV12-3/TRBV12-4,TRBJ2-1,CASSPLKHNEQFF
TRBV11-2,TRBJ2-5,CASRLAGLTKETQYF
TRBV4-1,TRBJ2-3,CASSQDIGTASDTQYF
TRBV25-1,TRBJ1-4,CASSVDRVVDREKLFF
TRBV20-1,TRBJ1-1,CSASGLGISTEAFF
TRBV11-2,TRBJ2-5,CASTFAGNPQETQYF
TRBV28,TRBJ2-7,CASSLSVFEQYF
TRBV7-2,TRBJ2-1,CASSFGRANEQFF
TRBV2,TRBJ2-7,CASSLAGVQYF
TRBV7-2,TRBJ2-7,CASSRGTPLSHEQYF
TRBV20-1,TRBJ1-4,CSARDSNEKLFF
TRBV6-1,TRBJ2-1,CASKISGSYNEQFF
TRBV28,TRBJ2-1,CASSFREATEQFF
TRBV11-3,TRBJ2-1,CASSLYRSSYNEQFF
TRBV10-3,TRBJ2-1,CAISEWVDSGNEQFF
TRBV20-1,TRBJ1-2,CSAPDRAGGYTF
TRBV28,TRBJ2-1,CASSPTGPSSYNEQFF
TRBV12-3/TRBV12-4,TRBJ2-7,CASSLTLTGAQYF
TRBV12-3/TRBV12-4,TRBJ2-7,CASSPQQGAYEQYF
TRBV19,TRBJ2-5,CASSPGIEWETQYF
TRBV19,TRBJ2-1,CASKRLAGEGSYNEQFF
TRBV20-1,TRBJ2-1,CSASLRTSGKSIEQFF
TRBV6-1,TRBJ1-5,CASSEASGIPFYSNQPQHF